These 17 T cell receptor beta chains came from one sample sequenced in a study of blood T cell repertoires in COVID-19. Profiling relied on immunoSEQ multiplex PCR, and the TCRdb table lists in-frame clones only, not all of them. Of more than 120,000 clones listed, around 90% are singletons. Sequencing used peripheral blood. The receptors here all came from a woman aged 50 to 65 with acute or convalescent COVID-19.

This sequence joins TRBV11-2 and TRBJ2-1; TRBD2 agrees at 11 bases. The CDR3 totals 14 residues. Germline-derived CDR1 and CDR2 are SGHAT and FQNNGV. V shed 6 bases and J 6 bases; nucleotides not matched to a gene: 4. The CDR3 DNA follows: TGTGCCAGCAGAGGACTAGCGGGCCCCAATGAGCAGTTCTTC. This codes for CASRGLAGPNEQFF.

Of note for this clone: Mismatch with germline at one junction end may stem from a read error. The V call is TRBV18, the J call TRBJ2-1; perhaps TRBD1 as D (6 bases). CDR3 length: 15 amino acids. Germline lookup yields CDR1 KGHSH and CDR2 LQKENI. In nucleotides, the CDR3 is TGTGCCAGCTCGCCACAGGGCGGGTCCTACAATGAGCAGTTCTTC. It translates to CASSPQGGSYNEQFF.

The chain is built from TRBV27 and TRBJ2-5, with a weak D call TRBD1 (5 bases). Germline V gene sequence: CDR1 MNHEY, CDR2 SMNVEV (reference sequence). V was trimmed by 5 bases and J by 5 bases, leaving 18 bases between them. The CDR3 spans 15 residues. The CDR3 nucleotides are TGTGCCAGCAGTGTCACGGACATTTCTGGCGAGACCCAGTACTTC. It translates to CASSVTDISGETQYF.

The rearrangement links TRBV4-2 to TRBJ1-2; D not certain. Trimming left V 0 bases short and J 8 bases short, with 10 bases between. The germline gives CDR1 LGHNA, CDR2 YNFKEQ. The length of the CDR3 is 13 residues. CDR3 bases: TGTGCCAGCAGCCAAGATCGCCGGAGAGGCTACACCTTC. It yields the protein CASSQDRRRGYTF.

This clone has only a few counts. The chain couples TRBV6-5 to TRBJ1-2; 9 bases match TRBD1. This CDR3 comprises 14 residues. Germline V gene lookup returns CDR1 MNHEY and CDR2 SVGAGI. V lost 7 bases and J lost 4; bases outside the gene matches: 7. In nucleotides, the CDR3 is TGTGCCAGCACCTGGGACAGGGAAAGCTATGGCTACACCTTC. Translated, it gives CASTWDRESYGYTF.

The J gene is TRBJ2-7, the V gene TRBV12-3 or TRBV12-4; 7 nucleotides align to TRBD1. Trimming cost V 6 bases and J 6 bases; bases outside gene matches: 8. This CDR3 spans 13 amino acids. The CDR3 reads CASSRLTGSEQYF. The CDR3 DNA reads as TGTGCCAGCAGCCGTCTGACAGGGAGCGAGCAGTACTTC.

CDR3 sequence: CASSEGYQLYEQYF. DNA of the CDR3: TGTGCCAGCAGTGAAGGGTATCAACTCTACGAGCAGTACTTC. The chain couples TRBV2 to TRBJ2-7; D ambiguous. The CDR3 extends over 14 amino acids. Germline CDR1 SNHLY, CDR2 FYNNEI. With 1 base removed from V and 3 bases from J, the gap between germline ends came to 10 bases.

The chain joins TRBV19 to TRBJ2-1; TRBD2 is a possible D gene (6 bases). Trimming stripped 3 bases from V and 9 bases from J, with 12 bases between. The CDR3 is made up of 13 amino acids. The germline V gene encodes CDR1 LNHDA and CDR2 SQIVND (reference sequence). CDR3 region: CASSIGGLLEQFF. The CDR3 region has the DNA TGTGCCAGTAGTATTGGGGGGTTGCTTGAGCAGTTCTTC. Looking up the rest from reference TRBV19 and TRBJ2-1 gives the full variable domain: DGGITQSPKYLFRKEGQNVTLSCEQNLNHDAMYWYRQDPGQGLRLIYYSQIVNDFQKGDIAEGYSVSREKKESFPLTVTSAQKNPTAFYLCASSIGGLLEQFFGPGTRLTVL.

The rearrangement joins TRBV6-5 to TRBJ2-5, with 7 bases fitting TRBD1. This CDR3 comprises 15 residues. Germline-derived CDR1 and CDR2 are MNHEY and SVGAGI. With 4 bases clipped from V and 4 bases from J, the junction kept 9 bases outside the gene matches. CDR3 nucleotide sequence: TGTGCCAGCAGTTCCTCGACAGGGAGTAGAGAGACCCAGTACTTC. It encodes CASSSSTGSRETQYF.

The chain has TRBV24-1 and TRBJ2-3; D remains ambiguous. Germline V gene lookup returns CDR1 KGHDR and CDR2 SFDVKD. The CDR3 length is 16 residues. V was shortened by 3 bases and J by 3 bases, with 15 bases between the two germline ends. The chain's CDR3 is CATSDPVSDTTDTQYF. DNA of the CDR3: TGTGCCACCAGTGATCCAGTTTCAGATACAACAGATACGCAGTATTTT.

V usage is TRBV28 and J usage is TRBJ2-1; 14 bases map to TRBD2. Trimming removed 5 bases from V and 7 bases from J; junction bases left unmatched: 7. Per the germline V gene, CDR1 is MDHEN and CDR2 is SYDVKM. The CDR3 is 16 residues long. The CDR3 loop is CASSPPGLAGVNEQFF. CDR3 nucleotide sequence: TGTGCCAGCAGTCCCCCGGGACTAGCGGGAGTTAATGAGCAGTTCTTC.

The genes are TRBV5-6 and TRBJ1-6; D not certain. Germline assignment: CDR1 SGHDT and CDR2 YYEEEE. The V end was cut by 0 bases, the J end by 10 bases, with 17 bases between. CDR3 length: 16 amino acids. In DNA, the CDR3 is TGTGCCAGCAGCTTGGCGGTCGCCCCCGAGCAATCACCCCTCCACTTT. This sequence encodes CASSLAVAPEQSPLHF.

The CDR3 DNA reads as TGTGCCAGCAGTTCAGCGGACTTCGCGAACACCGGGGAGCTGTTTTTT. It translates to CASSSADFANTGELFF. This chain links TRBV27 with TRBJ2-2, with a weak D call TRBD2 (5 bases). Germline CDR1 reads MNHEY; CDR2 reads SMNVEV (reference sequence). The length of the CDR3 is 16 residues. Trimming removed 4 bases at V and 0 bases at J, with 12 bases between.

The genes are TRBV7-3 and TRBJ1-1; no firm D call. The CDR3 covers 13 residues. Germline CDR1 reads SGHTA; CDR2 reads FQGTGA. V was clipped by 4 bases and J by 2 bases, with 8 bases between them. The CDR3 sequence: CASSSQFNTEAFF. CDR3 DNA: TGTGCCAGCAGCTCCCAGTTCAACACTGAAGCTTTCTTT.

Written as DNA, the CDR3 is TGTGCCAGTAGTGCAAAACAGGGCTACTCTGGAAACACCATATATTTT. It yields the protein CASSAKQGYSGNTIYF. The gene calls are TRBV19 and TRBJ1-3; D perhaps matches TRBD1 (6 bases). This CDR3 has 16 amino acids. V was clipped by 5 bases and J by 0 bases, with 14 bases between them. Germline lookup yields CDR1 LNHDA and CDR2 SQIVND (reference sequence).

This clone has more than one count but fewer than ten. CDR3 sequence reads: CASSLAGRENTEAFF. The CDR3 DNA reads as TGTGCCAGCAGCTTAGCGGGCAGGGAGAACACTGAAGCTTTCTTT. The chain joins TRBV11-2 to TRBJ1-1; possible D gene TRBD1, 5 bases. Germline CDR1 and CDR2: SGHAT and FQNNGV. The CDR3 spans 15 residues. V lost 1 base to trimming and J lost 1 base, with 10 bases between them.

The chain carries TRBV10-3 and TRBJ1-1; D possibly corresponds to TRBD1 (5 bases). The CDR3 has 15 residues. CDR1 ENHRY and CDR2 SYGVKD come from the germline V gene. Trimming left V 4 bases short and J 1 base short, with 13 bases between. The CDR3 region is CAISGSGEENTEAFF. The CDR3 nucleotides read TGTGCCATCAGTGGCTCGGGGGAGGAGAACACTGAAGCTTTCTTT.